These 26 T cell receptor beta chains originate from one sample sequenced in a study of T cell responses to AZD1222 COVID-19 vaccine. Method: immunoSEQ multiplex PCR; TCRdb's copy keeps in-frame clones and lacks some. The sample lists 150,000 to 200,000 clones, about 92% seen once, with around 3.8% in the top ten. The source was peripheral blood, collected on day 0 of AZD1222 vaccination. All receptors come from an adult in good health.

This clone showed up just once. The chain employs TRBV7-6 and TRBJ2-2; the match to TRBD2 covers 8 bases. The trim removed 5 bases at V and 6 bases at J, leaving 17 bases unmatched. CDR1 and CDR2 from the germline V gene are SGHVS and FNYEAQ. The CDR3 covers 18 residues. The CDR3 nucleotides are TGTGCCAGCAGCCTTACACTAGCGGTCATTGCCCCCCCCGGGGAGCTGTTTTTT. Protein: CASSLTLAVIAPPGELFF.

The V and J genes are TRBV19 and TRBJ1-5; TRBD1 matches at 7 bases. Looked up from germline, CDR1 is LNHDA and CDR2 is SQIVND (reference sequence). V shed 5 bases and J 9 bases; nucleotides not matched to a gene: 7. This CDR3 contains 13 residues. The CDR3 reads CASSQQGPGPQHF. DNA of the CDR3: TGTGCCAGTAGTCAACAGGGGCCTGGGCCCCAGCATTTT.

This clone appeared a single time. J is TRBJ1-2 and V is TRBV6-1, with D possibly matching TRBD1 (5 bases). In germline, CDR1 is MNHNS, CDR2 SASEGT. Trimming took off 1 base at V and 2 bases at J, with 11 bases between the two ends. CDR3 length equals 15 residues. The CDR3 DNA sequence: TGTGCCAGCAGTGAAGAGTCAGGGCGAAACTATGGCTACACCTTC. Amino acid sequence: CASSEESGRNYGYTF.

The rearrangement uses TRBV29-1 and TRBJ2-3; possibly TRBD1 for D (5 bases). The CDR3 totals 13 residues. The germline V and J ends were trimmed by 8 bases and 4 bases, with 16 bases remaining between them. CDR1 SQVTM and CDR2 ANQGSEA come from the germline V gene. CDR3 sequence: CSLGPGWADTQYF. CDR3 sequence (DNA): TGCAGCCTTGGCCCAGGGTGGGCAGATACGCAGTATTTT.

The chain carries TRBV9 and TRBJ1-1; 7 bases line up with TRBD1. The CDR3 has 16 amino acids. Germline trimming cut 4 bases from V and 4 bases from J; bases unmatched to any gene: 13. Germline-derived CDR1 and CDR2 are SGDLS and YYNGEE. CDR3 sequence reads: CASSRRGTDWGTEAFF. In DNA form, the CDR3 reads TGTGCCAGCAGCCGCCGGGGGACAGACTGGGGCACTGAAGCTTTCTTT.

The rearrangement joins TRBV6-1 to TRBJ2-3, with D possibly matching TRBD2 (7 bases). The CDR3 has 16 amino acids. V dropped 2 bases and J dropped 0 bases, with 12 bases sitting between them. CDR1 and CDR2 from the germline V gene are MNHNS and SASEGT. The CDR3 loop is CASSERGGVSTDTQYF. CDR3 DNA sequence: TGTGCCAGCAGTGAAAGGGGGGGAGTTAGCACAGATACGCAGTATTTT.

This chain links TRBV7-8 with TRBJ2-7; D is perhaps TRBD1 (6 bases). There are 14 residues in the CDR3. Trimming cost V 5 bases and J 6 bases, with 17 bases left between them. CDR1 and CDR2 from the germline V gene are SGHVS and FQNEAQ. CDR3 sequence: CASSVGVGAGEQYF. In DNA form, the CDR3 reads TGTGCCAGCAGCGTCGGTGTGGGGGCCGGCGAGCAGTACTTC.

The CDR3 region is CASSEFTGWGVNSPLHF. CDR3 DNA: TGTGCCAGCAGTGAGTTTACAGGGTGGGGTGTAAATTCACCCCTCCACTTT. This rearrangement joins TRBV6-1 to TRBJ1-6; TRBD1 is a possible D gene (6 bases). Trimming pared 3 bases from V and 7 bases from J, leaving 19 bases between. This CDR3 has 17 residues. Germline-derived CDR1 and CDR2 are MNHNS and SASEGT.

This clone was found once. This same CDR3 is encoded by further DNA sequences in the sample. CDR3 sequence: CASSLAQETQYF. DNA of the CDR3: TGCGCCAGCAGCTTGGCCCAAGAGACCCAGTACTTC. This sequence joins TRBV5-1 and TRBJ2-5; no clear D gene. Trimming took off 0 bases at V and 1 base at J, with 1 base between the two ends. CDR1 is SGHRS, CDR2 YFSETQ, per germline. This CDR3 has 12 amino acids. The full variable domain, in which reference TRBV5-1 and TRBJ2-5 provide the parts outside the CDR3, is KAGVTQTPRYLIKTRGQQVTLSCSPISGHRSVSWYQQTPGQGLQFLFEYFSETQRNKGNFPGRFSGRQFSNSRSEMNVSTLELGDSALYLCASSLAQETQYFGPGTRLLVL.

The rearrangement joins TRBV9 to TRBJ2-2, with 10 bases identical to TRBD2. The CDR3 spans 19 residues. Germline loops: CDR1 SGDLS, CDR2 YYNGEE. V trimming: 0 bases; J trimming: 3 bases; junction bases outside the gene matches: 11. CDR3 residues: CASSVEGVLAGVDTGELFF. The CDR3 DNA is TGTGCCAGCAGCGTAGAAGGGGTTCTAGCGGGAGTCGACACCGGGGAGCTGTTTTTT.

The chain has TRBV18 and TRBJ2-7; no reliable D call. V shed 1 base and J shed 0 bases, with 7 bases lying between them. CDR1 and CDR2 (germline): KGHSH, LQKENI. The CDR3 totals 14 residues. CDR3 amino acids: CASSPQKDSYEQYF. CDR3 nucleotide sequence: TGTGCCAGCTCACCACAGAAGGACTCCTACGAGCAGTACTTC.

The CDR3 sequence: CASSLTGGLPLHF. In DNA, the CDR3 is TGTGCCAGCAGTTTGACAGGCGGATTGCCCCTCCACTTT. The V call is TRBV12-3 or TRBV12-4, the J call TRBJ1-6; D might be TRBD1 (6 bases). The CDR3 consists of 13 residues. V dropped 3 bases and J dropped 13 bases, with 13 bases sitting between them.

CDR3 coding DNA: TGTGCCAGCAGCCAAGAAAATCAGCCCCAGCATTTT. It codes for CASSQENQPQHF. V usage is TRBV16 and J usage is TRBJ1-5; D is unresolved. This CDR3 region has 12 residues. Germline V CDR1 and CDR2: KGHSY, FQNENV. V was pared by 2 bases and J by 4 bases, with 3 bases between.

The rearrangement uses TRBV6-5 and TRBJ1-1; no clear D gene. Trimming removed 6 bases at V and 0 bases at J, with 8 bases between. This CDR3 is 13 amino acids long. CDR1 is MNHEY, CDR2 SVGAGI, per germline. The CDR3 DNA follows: TGTGCCAGCAGATTAACAGTGAACACTGAAGCTTTCTTT. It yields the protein CASRLTVNTEAFF.

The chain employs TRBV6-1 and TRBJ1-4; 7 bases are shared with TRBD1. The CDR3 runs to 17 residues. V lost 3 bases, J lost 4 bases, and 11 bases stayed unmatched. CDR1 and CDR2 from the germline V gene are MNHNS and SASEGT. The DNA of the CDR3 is TGTGCCAGCAGTGATAAAGGACAGGCCGATATTAATGAAAAACTGTTTTTT. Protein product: CASSDKGQADINEKLFF.

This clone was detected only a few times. The CDR3 region is CASSEMTVGIVQYF. The CDR3 DNA sequence: TGCGCCAGCAGTGAAATGACCGTCGGGATTGTGCAGTACTTC. The chain carries TRBV10-1 and TRBJ2-7; maybe TRBD2 (5 bases). Germline assignment: CDR1 WNHNN and CDR2 SYGVQD (reference sequence). This CDR3 has 14 amino acids. V was trimmed by 3 bases and J by 9 bases, leaving 18 bases between them.

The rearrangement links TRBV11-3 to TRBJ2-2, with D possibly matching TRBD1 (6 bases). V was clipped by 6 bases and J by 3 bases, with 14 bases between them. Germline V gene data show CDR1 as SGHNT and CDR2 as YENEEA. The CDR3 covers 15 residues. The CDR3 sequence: CASSRRTVDTGELFF. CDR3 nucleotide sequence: TGTGCCAGCAGTCGAAGGACAGTAGACACCGGGGAGCTGTTTTTT.

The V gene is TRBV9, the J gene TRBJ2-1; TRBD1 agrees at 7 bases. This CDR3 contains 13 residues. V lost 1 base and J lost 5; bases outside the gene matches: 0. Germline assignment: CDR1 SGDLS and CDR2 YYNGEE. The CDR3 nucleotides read TGTGCCAGCAGCGTACAGGGGGACAATGAGCAGTTCTTC. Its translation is CASSVQGDNEQFF.

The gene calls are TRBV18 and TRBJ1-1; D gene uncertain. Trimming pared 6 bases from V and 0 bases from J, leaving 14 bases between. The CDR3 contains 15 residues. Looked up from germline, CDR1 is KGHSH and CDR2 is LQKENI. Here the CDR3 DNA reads TGTGCCAGCTCGAGAGGGCAAACGGTGAACACTGAAGCTTTCTTT. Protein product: CASSRGQTVNTEAFF. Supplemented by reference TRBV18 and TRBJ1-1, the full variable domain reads NAGVMQNPRHLVRRRGQEARLRCSPMKGHSHVYWYRQLPEEGLKFMVYLQKENIIDESGMPKERFSAEFPKEGPSILRIQQVVRGDSAAYFCASSRGQTVNTEAFFGQGTRLTVV.

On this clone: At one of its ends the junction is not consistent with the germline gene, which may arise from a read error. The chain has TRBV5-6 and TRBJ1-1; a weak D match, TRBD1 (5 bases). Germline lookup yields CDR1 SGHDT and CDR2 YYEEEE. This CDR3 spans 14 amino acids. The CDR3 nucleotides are TGTGCCAGCAGTTTGGACCCGGGGGGCACTGAAGCTTTCTTT. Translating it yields CASSLDPGGTEAFF.

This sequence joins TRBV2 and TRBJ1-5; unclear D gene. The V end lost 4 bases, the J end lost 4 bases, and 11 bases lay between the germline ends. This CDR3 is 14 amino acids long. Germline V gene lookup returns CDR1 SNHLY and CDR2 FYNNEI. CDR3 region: CASSGSSPNQPQHF. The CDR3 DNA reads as TGTGCCAGCAGTGGCTCCAGCCCGAATCAGCCCCAGCATTTT.

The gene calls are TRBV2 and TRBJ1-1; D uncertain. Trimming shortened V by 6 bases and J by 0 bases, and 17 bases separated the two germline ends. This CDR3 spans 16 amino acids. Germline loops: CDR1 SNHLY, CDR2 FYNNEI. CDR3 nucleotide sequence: TGTGCCAGCAGCAGAGAAGGATGGGATATGAACACTGAAGCTTTCTTT. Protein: CASSREGWDMNTEAFF.

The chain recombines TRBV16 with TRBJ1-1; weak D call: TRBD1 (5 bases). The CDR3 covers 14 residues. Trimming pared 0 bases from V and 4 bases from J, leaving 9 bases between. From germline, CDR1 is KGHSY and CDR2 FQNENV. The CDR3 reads CASSQSGAGTEAFF. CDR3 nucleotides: TGTGCCAGCAGCCAATCAGGGGCTGGCACTGAAGCTTTCTTT.

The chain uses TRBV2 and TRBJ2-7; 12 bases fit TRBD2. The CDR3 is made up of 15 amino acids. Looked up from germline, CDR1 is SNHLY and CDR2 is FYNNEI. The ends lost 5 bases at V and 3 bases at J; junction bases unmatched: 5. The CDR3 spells CASSSRLAGDYEQYF. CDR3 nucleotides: TGTGCCAGCAGTTCCCGACTAGCGGGGGACTACGAGCAGTACTTC.

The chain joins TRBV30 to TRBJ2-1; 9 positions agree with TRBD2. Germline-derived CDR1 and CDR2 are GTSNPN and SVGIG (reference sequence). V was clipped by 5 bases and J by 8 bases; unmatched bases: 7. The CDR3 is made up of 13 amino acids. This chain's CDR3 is CAWGSGRSYEQFF. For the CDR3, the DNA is TGTGCCTGGGGGAGCGGGAGGTCCTATGAGCAGTTCTTC.

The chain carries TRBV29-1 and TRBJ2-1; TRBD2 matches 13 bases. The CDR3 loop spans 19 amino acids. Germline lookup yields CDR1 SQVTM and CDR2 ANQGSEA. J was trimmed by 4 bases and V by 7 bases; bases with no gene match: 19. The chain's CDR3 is CSAGRWGLAGSPPYNEQFF. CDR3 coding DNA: TGCAGCGCCGGGAGGTGGGGACTAGCGGGAAGCCCCCCGTACAATGAGCAGTTCTTC.